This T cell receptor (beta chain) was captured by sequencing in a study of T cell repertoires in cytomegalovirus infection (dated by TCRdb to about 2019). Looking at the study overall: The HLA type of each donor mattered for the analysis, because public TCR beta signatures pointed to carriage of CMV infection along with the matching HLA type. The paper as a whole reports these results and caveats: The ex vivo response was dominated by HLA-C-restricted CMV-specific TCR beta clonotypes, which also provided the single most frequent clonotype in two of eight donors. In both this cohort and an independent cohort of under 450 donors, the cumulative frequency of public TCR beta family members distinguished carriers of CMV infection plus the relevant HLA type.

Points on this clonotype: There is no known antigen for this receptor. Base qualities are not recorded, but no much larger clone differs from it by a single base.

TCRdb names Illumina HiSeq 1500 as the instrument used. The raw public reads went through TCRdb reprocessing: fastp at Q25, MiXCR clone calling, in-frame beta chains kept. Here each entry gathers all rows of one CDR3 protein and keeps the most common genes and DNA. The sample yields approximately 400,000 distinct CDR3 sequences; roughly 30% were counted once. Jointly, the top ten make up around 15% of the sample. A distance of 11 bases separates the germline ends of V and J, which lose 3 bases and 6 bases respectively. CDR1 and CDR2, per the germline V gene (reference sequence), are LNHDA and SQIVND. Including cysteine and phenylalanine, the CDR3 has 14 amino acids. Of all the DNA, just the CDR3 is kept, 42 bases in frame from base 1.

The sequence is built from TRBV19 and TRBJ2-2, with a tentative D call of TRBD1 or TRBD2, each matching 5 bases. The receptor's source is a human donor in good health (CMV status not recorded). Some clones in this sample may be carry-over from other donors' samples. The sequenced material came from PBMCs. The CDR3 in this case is CASSIEGSSGELFF. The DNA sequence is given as TGTGCCAGTAGTATTGAGGGGTCGTCCGGGGAGCTGTTTTTT. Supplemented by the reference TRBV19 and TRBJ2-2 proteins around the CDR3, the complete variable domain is DGGITQSPKYLFRKEGQNVTLSCEQNLNHDAMYWYRQDPGQGLRLIYYSQIVNDFQKGDIAEGYSVSREKKESFPLTVTSAQKNPTAFYLCASSIEGSSGELFFGEGSRLTVL.